This paragraph reports one T cell receptor (beta chain). Antigen: not known. This record comes from a study of T cell repertoires in cytomegalovirus infection. Study-level findings and limits: Cumulative public TCR beta family frequency identified CMV carriers with the relevant HLA.

TCRdb reprocessed the reads with MiXCR, giving one entry per CDR3 protein. The sample carries around 300,000 distinct CDR3 sequences, just under 25% recorded once. The CDR3 spans 14 residues. Trimming took 3 bases from V and 0 from J, leaving 9 bases between them. CDR1 and CDR2 (germline): SQVTM, ANQGSEA. This receptor was obtained from a human donor in good health (CMV status not recorded). Some clones in this sample may be carry-over from other donors' samples. This chain joins TRBV29-1 and TRBJ2-1; D remains ambiguous. The sequencing used cultured PBMCs, collected from culture after CMV antigen stimulation. CDR3 in DNA: TGCAGCGTTGAGTTACGGAGCTCCTACAATGAGCAGTTCTTC. It is translated as CSVELRSSYNEQFF.